What follows are 24 T cell receptor beta chains derived from one specimen sequenced in a study of beta chain features in type 1 diabetes. Expressed TCRB transcripts were sequenced after all isolated RNA was converted to cDNA. Only in-frame clones appear in the TCRdb table, and some are missing; sequencing was by immunoSEQ multiplex PCR. The sample holds 200,000 to 250,000 clones; approximately 11% are singletons and the top ten take 1% to 1.5%. The sequenced material came from central memory CD4+ T cells from blood. The receptors shown here come from a young man in good health.

In this sample, this clone turned up a few times. The CDR3 DNA sequence: TGTGCTAGTGGTTTGCCGGGAAGTTACAATGAGCAGTTCTTC. Its protein is CASGLPGSYNEQFF. The chain employs TRBV12-5 and TRBJ2-1, with a possible D match to TRBD2 (5 bases). The CDR3 has 14 amino acids. With 2 bases removed from V and 4 bases from J, the gap between germline ends came to 9 bases. In germline, CDR1 is LGHNT, CDR2 FRNRAP.

This clone was observed a handful of times. This chain connects TRBV6-5 to TRBJ2-3; 10 bases align to TRBD1. The CDR3 is made up of 16 amino acids. CDR1 is MNHEY, CDR2 SVGAGI, per germline. V was clipped by 4 bases and J by 2 bases; unmatched bases: 6. The CDR3 DNA reads as TGTGCCAGCAGTTCCCTGGACAGGGGGTTCACAGATACGCAGTATTTT. Translation: CASSSLDRGFTDTQYF.

This clone was counted between two and nine times. In nucleotides, the CDR3 is TGCAGCGTTGCTATCCAATCTGGGGCCAACGTCCTGACTTTC. Its translation: CSVAIQSGANVLTF. The genes are TRBV29-1 and TRBJ2-6; D gene uncertain. Germline assignment: CDR1 SQVTM and CDR2 ANQGSEA. The CDR3 is made up of 14 amino acids. Trimming pared 4 bases from V and 1 base from J, leaving 8 bases between.

V usage is TRBV2 and J usage is TRBJ2-3; 10 positions match TRBD2. CDR3 length: 15 amino acids. CDR1 and CDR2 from the germline V gene are SNHLY and FYNNEI. Germline trimming cut 4 bases from V and 3 bases from J; bases unmatched to any gene: 4. Written as DNA, the CDR3 is TGTGCCAGCAGTGCGGCTAGCGGGAGTACAGATACGCAGTATTTT. This sequence encodes CASSAASGSTDTQYF. Based on the CDR3 plus reference TRBV2 and TRBJ2-3, the full variable domain is EPEVTQTPSHQVTQMGQEVILRCVPISNHLYFYWYRQILGQKVEFLVSFYNNEISEKSEIFDDQFSVERPDGSNFTLKIRSTKLEDSAMYFCASSAASGSTDTQYFGPGTRLTVL.

This clone was observed many times. The genes are TRBV6-4 and TRBJ2-6; D assignment may be TRBD1 or TRBD2 (5 bases each). Trimming shortened V by 6 bases and J by 11 bases, and 14 bases separated the two germline ends. CDR1 is MRHNA, CDR2 SNTAGT, per germline. The CDR3 is made up of 13 amino acids. CDR3 sequence reads: CASSRDGQYVLTF. The CDR3 DNA reads TGTGCCAGCAGCCGGGACGGGCAATACGTCCTGACTTTC.

This clone was picked up a small number of times. CDR3 residues: CASSNPSSYNEQFF. CDR3 sequence (DNA): TGTGCCAGCAGCAACCCCAGTTCCTACAATGAGCAGTTCTTC. The rearrangement links TRBV7-2 to TRBJ2-1; D remains ambiguous. CDR3 length equals 14 residues. Germline lookup yields CDR1 SGHTA and CDR2 FQGNSA. V lost 5 bases, J lost 1 base, and 9 bases lay in between. Filled out from reference TRBV7-2 and TRBJ2-1, the complete variable domain reads GAGVSQSPSNKVTEKGKDVELRCDPISGHTALYWYRQSLGQGLEFLIYFQGNSAPDKSGLPSDRFSAERTGGSVSTLTIQRTQQEDSAVYLCASSNPSSYNEQFFGPGTRLTVL.

The sample holds many counts of this clone. The rearrangement links TRBV2 to TRBJ1-5, with a possible D match to TRBD1 (6 bases). Per germline, CDR1 SNHLY and CDR2 FYNNEI. CDR3 size: 15 residues. Between the trimmed V and J ends, which lost 8 bases and 2 bases, there was a span of 16 bases. CDR3 coding DNA: TGTGCCAGCGGCCAAGACAGGCTGGGCAATCAGCCCCAGCATTTT. Protein: CASGQDRLGNQPQHF.

This clone was picked up a small number of times. CDR3 coding DNA: TGTGCCTGGAGTGTACAGGAGGGCTTTGTTGATGAAAAACTGTTTTTT. It codes for CAWSVQEGFVDEKLFF. The chain has TRBV30 and TRBJ1-4; tentatively, D is TRBD1 (5 bases). CDR1 GTSNPN and CDR2 SVGIG come from the germline V gene (reference sequence). The CDR3 sequence is 16 residues long. Trimming cost V 0 bases and J 6 bases, with 17 bases left between them.

This clone was counted many times. The chain links TRBV30 to TRBJ1-2, with unresolved D. Germline V lookup: CDR1 GTSNPN, CDR2 SVGIG (reference sequence). V lost 6 bases to trimming and J lost 3 bases, with 17 bases between them. The CDR3 is made up of 14 amino acids. CDR3 sequence reads: CACRGRQAYYGYTF. CDR3 DNA sequence: TGTGCCTGTCGTGGCAGGCAGGCTTACTATGGCTACACCTTC.

The rearrangement uses TRBV5-1 and TRBJ1-4; D is ambiguous. The CDR3 contains 16 residues. V was clipped by 6 bases and J by 0 bases, with 15 bases between them. The germline V gene encodes CDR1 SGHRS and CDR2 YFSETQ. The CDR3 here is CASTLSGSPTNEKLFF. DNA for the CDR3: TGCGCCAGCACCCTTAGTGGGTCGCCAACTAATGAAAAACTGTTTTTT.

The chain links TRBV6-6 to TRBJ1-2; 7 bases align to TRBD1. The V gene's germline CDR1 is MNHNY and CDR2 SVGAGI (reference sequence). The V segment lost 6 bases and the J segment 3 bases; nucleotides outside the gene matches: 10. The CDR3 has 15 residues. Here the CDR3 DNA reads TGTGCCAGCAGCCCAATCTCCAGGGGGGACTATGGCTACACCTTC. This translates into CASSPISRGDYGYTF.

This chain uses TRBV18 with TRBJ2-7; 9 positions agree with TRBD1. V gave up 8 bases and J gave up 4 bases; unmatched junction bases: 9. CDR3 length: 14 amino acids. Germline V gene lookup returns CDR1 KGHSH and CDR2 LQKENI. CDR3 loop: CASRKWDRDYEQYF. The CDR3 nucleotides read TGTGCCAGCCGCAAATGGGACAGGGATTACGAGCAGTACTTC.

The chain joins TRBV5-1 to TRBJ1-1; D gene unclear. V lost 0 bases and J lost 4, with 10 bases in between. CDR1 SGHRS and CDR2 YFSETQ come from the germline V gene. CDR3 length equals 14 residues. The CDR3 reads CASSLAPQPTEAFF. The CDR3, as DNA: TGCGCCAGCAGCTTGGCACCGCAGCCCACTGAAGCTTTCTTT.

Only a few counts were recorded for this clone. The rearrangement uses TRBV5-4 and TRBJ2-1, with a possible D match to TRBD1 (6 bases). This CDR3 region has 13 residues. V lost 0 bases to trimming and J lost 6 bases, with 7 bases between them. Germline loops: CDR1 SGHNT, CDR2 YYREEE (reference sequence). The CDR3 spells CASSLVRGNEQFF. Here the CDR3 DNA reads TGTGCCAGCAGCTTGGTCAGGGGCAATGAGCAGTTCTTC.

The sample holds a few counts of this clone. This chain uses TRBV7-2 with TRBJ2-2, with D possibly being TRBD2 (5 bases). The V gene's germline CDR1 is SGHTA and CDR2 FQGNSA. The CDR3 totals 16 residues. V was cut by 8 bases and J by 6 bases, with 22 bases left in between. This CDR3 reads CASGPPRDIIAGELFF. CDR3 nucleotides: TGTGCCAGCGGGCCCCCGAGGGATATAATCGCCGGGGAGCTGTTTTTT.

The V gene is TRBV7-6, the J gene TRBJ1-1; D may be TRBD1 (5 bases). The CDR3 contains 13 residues. From germline, CDR1 is SGHVS and CDR2 FNYEAQ. Trimming took 10 bases from V and 0 from J, leaving 12 bases between them. CDR3 DNA sequence: TGTGCCACCTCGGAGGGGCTGAACACTGAAGCTTTCTTT. Protein sequence: CATSEGLNTEAFF.

This chain's CDR3 is CASSFPFGQPQHF. DNA of the CDR3: TGTGCCAGCAGTTTCCCTTTCGGTCAGCCCCAGCATTTT. The V call is TRBV6-5, the J call TRBJ1-5; D is unclear. Trimming cost V 4 bases and J 6 bases, with 10 bases left between them. CDR3 length equals 13 residues. Looked up from germline, CDR1 is MNHEY and CDR2 is SVGAGI.

This clone was seen more than once but under ten times. This chain joins TRBV5-1 and TRBJ1-1; the match to TRBD1 covers 10 bases. There are 15 residues in the CDR3. Germline V lookup: CDR1 SGHRS, CDR2 YFSETQ. V lost 4 bases to trimming and J lost 5 bases; unmatched junction nucleotides: 8. The CDR3 DNA sequence: TGCGCCAGCAGCGGATGGACAGGGGGAGGGACTGAAGCTTTCTTT. This encodes CASSGWTGGGTEAFF.

This clone has a handful of counts. At one of its ends the junction is not consistent with the germline gene, which may arise from a read error. This rearrangement joins TRBV5-1 to TRBJ2-1; D unresolved. Germline V gene sequence: CDR1 SGHRS, CDR2 YFSETQ. The CDR3 contains 13 residues. The CDR3 bases are TGTGCCAGCAGCTCCCCGACTGGTAGCGAGCAGTTCTTC. It yields the protein CASSSPTGSEQFF.

The rearrangement uses TRBV30 and TRBJ2-3; D gene uncertain. This CDR3 has 13 residues. Trimming cost V 3 bases and J 1 base, with 8 bases left between them. CDR1 and CDR2 (germline): GTSNPN, SVGIG (reference sequence). CDR3 coding DNA: TGTGCCTGGAGGGTTTACGGCACAGATACGCAGTATTTT. Protein sequence: CAWRVYGTDTQYF.

The chain has TRBV29-1 and TRBJ1-2; no clear D. Germline CDR1 is SQVTM and CDR2 is ANQGSEA. This CDR3 contains 12 residues. V was trimmed by 6 bases and J by 3 bases, leaving 11 bases between them. CDR3 region: CSVSDTDYGYTF. The CDR3 DNA follows: TGCAGCGTCTCCGACACTGACTATGGCTACACCTTC. Variable domain in full (rest from reference TRBV29-1 and TRBJ1-2): SAVISQKPSRDICQRGTSLTIQCQVDSQVTMMFWYRQQPGQSLTLIATANQGSEATYESGFVIDKFPISRPNLTFSTLTVSNMSPEDSSIYLCSVSDTDYGYTFGSGTRLTVV.

About this clone: An end of the junction does not agree with germline; a read error may underlie this. The sample carries other DNA sequences with the same CDR3. The rearrangement joins TRBV7-6 to TRBJ2-5, with 7 bases that match TRBD1. This CDR3 has 13 amino acids. The germline V gene has CDR1 SGHVS and CDR2 FNYEAQ. CDR3 amino acids: CASSLSDRVTQYF. For the CDR3, the DNA is TGTGCCAGCAGCTTATCTGACAGGGTGACCCAATACTTC.

This clone was observed a few times. This chain uses TRBV7-7 with TRBJ2-3; tentatively, D is TRBD1 (5 bases). V dropped 2 bases and J dropped 2 bases, with 11 bases sitting between them. The CDR3 has 15 amino acids. Germline loops: CDR1 SSHAT, CDR2 FNYEAQ (reference sequence). CDR3 sequence: CASSLSRAATDTQYF. The CDR3 bases are TGTGCCAGCAGCTTATCCAGGGCAGCCACAGATACGCAGTATTTT.

The genes are TRBV28 and TRBJ2-7; a weak D match, TRBD1 (5 bases). Germline CDR1 MDHEN, CDR2 SYDVKM. This CDR3 contains 14 residues. V was clipped by 3 bases and J by 3 bases, with 12 bases between them. The CDR3 is CASSLPRQGYEQYF. Written as DNA, the CDR3 is TGTGCCAGCAGTTTGCCGAGGCAGGGCTACGAGCAGTACTTC.